This T cell receptor (beta chain) was obtained from a study of OX40 agonist ivuxolimab in advanced cancers. Study-wide context: A male proportion of 82.7% was recorded, with mean age 60 years and range roughly 23 to 90. General study points: The 0.1-3.0 mg/kg partial responders had among the lowest clonal expansion. Both blood CD4+ and CD8+ T cells showed clonal growth by week 6 at 0.1 to 3.0 mg/kg.

The germline gives CDR1 MNHEY, CDR2 SVGAGI. This CDR3 contains 15 residues. V gave up 4 bases and J gave up 0 bases; unmatched junction bases: 5. Assay used: immunoSEQ multiplex PCR; TCRdb lists only in-frame clones, some missing. The sample comprises more than 40,000 clones, roughly nine tenths of which are singletons, and 4.9% rests with the top ten. Note on this clone: Its antigen is unidentified.

The chain recombines TRBV6-5 with TRBJ1-1; 7 bases align to TRBD1. The sample consisted of CD4+ or CD8+ T cells sorted from blood, taken in a trial of the OX40 agonist ivuxolimab. The TCR originated in an adult with an advanced solid tumor such as melanoma, head and neck, liver or kidney cancer. In DNA form, the CDR3 reads TGTGCCAGCAGTTCCGGGACAGATATGAACACTGAAGCTTTCTTT. It yields the protein CASSSGTDMNTEAFF.